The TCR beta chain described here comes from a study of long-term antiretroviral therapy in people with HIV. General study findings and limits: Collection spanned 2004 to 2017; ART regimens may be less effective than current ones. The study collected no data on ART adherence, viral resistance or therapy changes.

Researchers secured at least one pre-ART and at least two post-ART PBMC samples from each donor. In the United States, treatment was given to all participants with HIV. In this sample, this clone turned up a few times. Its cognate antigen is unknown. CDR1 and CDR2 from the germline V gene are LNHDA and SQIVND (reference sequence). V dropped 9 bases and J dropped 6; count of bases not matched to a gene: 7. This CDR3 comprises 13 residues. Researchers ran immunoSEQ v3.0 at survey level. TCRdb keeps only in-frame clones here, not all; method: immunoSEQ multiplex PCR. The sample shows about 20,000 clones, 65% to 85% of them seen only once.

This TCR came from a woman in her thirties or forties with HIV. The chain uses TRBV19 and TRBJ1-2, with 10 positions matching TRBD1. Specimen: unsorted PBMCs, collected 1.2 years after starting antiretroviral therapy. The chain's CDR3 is CASSTGGGNGYTF. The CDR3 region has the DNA TGTGCCAGCTCGACAGGGGGCGGAAATGGCTACACCTTC.